A selection of T cell receptor beta chains follows, all from one sample in a study of blood T cell repertoires in COVID-19. TCRdb keeps only in-frame clones here, not all; method: immunoSEQ multiplex PCR. The sample lists some 390,000 clones, roughly 86% occurring once. Source material: peripheral blood. The receptors were sampled from a human donor in a cohort sampled during active COVID-19. Each CDR3 is given with its conserved first and last residue. The D gene is left open where the match is weak. Only part of the rows carry a size: once, few, many, or a class if the clone is expanded.

abundance,j_gene,v_gene,d_gene,CDR3aa,CDR3nt
NA,TRBJ2-2,TRBV5-1,TRBD2,CASSSRTSGKTTGELFF,TGCGCCAGCAGCTCCCGGACTAGCGGGAAGACCACCGGGGAGCTGTTTTTT
NA,TRBJ2-5,TRBV9,NA,CASSVDGSRETQYF,TGTGCCAGCAGCGTAGATGGTAGTCGAGAGACCCAGTACTTC
NA,TRBJ2-3,TRBV5-4,TRBD2,CASSLKSGGGGPDTQYF,TGTGCCAGCAGCTTGAAGTCTGGGGGCGGGGGGCCGGATACGCAGTATTTT
NA,TRBJ2-5,TRBV5-6,NA,CASSPVGGHQETQYF,TGTGCCAGCAGCCCCGTGGGAGGACACCAAGAGACCCAGTACTTC
NA,TRBJ1-1,TRBV7-3,NA,CASSLDRNTEAFF,TGTGCCAGCAGCTTAGATAGGAACACTGAAGCTTTCTTT
NA,TRBJ2-1,TRBV11-2,TRBD1,CASTVGQGADYNEQFF,TGTGCCAGCACCGTAGGGCAGGGGGCGGACTACAATGAGCAGTTCTTC
once,TRBJ1-1,TRBV18,NA,CASSSRRLSGSEAFF,TGTGCCAGCTCATCGCGGCGTCTCAGCGGTAGTGAAGCTTTCTTT
NA,TRBJ1-4,TRBV7-9,NA,CASSKGTNEKLFF,TGTGCCAGCAGTAAGGGGACTAATGAAAAACTGTTTTTT
few,TRBJ1-5,TRBV19,NA,CASSFPPVNQPQHF,TGTGCCAGTAGTTTTCCCCCCGTAAATCAGCCCCAGCATTTT
NA,TRBJ2-5,TRBV5-1,TRBD2,CASSFTSANQETQYF,TGCGCCAGCAGCTTTACTAGCGCTAACCAAGAGACCCAGTACTTC
NA,TRBJ1-5,TRBV18,NA,CASSPGRNQPQHF,TGTGCCAGCTCTCCCGGGAGGAATCAGCCCCAGCATTTT
NA,TRBJ2-2,TRBV30,NA,CAWSVGRTNTGELFF,TGTGCCTGGAGTGTGGGCAGGACGAACACCGGGGAGCTGTTTTTT
NA,TRBJ1-1,TRBV7-8,NA,CASSAGQLGTEAFF,TGTGCCAGCAGCGCAGGACAGCTGGGGACTGAAGCTTTCTTT
NA,TRBJ2-2,TRBV30,TRBD1,CAWSVPRTGGGGELFF,TGTGCCTGGAGTGTGCCGCGGACAGGGGGAGGCGGGGAGCTGTTTTTT
NA,TRBJ1-1,TRBV9,NA,CASSVEGRGNTEAFF,TGTGCCAGCAGCGTAGAAGGTCGGGGTAACACTGAAGCTTTCTTT
NA,TRBJ2-7,TRBV30,TRBD1,CAWSAPRTGGSGEQYF,TGTGCCTGGAGTGCACCTAGGACAGGGGGCTCTGGGGAGCAGTACTTC
NA,TRBJ1-1,TRBV9,TRBD1,CASSPQGGTPNTEAFF,TGTGCCAGCAGCCCACAGGGGGGGACCCCGAACACTGAAGCTTTCTTT
NA,TRBJ2-6,TRBV6-6,TRBD2,CASSPLGLAGSGANVLTF,TGTGCCAGCAGTCCATTGGGACTAGCGGGCTCTGGGGCCAACGTCCTGACTTTC
NA,TRBJ1-2,TRBV24-1,NA,CATSDPPRGCYGYTF,TGTGCCACCAGTGATCCCCCCCGGGGGTGCTATGGCTACACCTTC
NA,TRBJ1-1,TRBV19,TRBD1,CASAWDRDMNTEAFF,TGTGCCAGTGCCTGGGACAGGGACATGAACACTGAAGCTTTCTTT
NA,TRBJ1-5,TRBV19,NA,CASSIGNQPQHF,TGTGCCAGTAGTATCGGGAATCAGCCCCAGCATTTT
NA,TRBJ2-7,TRBV5-1,TRBD2,CASSLSGGDYEQYF,TGCGCCAGCAGCTTGTCCGGGGGGGACTACGAGCAGTACTTC
few,TRBJ2-7,TRBV13,NA,CASSWGQANGEQYF,TGTGCCAGCAGCTGGGGCCAGGCAAATGGCGAGCAGTACTTC
once,TRBJ2-5,TRBV28,TRBD2,CASSSGGGRVKTQYF,TGTGCCAGCAGTTCTGGGGGCGGGAGGGTGAAGACCCAGTACTTC
NA,TRBJ2-5,TRBV6-5,NA,CASGAFETQYF,TGTGCCAGCGGGGCCTTCGAGACCCAGTACTTC
few,TRBJ1-4,TRBV11-3,NA,CASSLTSWTALNEKLFF,TGTGCCAGCAGCTTAACCTCCTGGACAGCTCTCAATGAAAAACTGTTTTTT
NA,TRBJ2-7,TRBV2,TRBD1,CASTERTGPYEQYF,TGTGCCAGCACTGAGAGGACAGGTCCCTACGAGCAGTACTTC